A single sample gave rise to the 23 T cell receptor beta chains below, sequenced in a study of T cell responses to AZD1222 COVID-19 vaccine. Produced via immunoSEQ multiplex PCR; TCRdb's table is partial and in-frame only. This sample carries about 51,000 clones, roughly 90% of them seen once, and the ten largest clones take approximately 1.2%. Sequencing was performed on peripheral blood, taken 28 days after the second AZD1222 dose. Receptor source: an adult who received the AZD1222 COVID-19 vaccine.

The chain carries TRBV2 and TRBJ1-6, with D unclear. The CDR3 is 14 amino acids. Per germline, CDR1 SNHLY and CDR2 FYNNEI. V gave up 5 bases and J gave up 9 bases, with 14 bases separating them. CDR3: CASSNDGEGSPLHF. Written as DNA, the CDR3 is TGTGCCAGCAGTAATGATGGGGAAGGTTCACCCCTCCACTTT.

In regard to this clone: An end of the junction does not agree with germline; a read error may underlie this. The chain links TRBV3-1 (or the pseudogene TRBV3-2) to TRBJ1-6; D is unclear. CDR1 is LGHDT and CDR2 is YNNKEL in the germline V gene (reference sequence). CDR3 length: 16 amino acids. In DNA, the CDR3 is TGTGCCAGCAGCCAAGATGGAAACTCCTTTAATTCACCCCTCCACTTT. This translates into CASSQDGNSFNSPLHF.

CDR3 protein: CASSQDGRSDTQYF. DNA of the CDR3: TGCGCCAGCAGCCAAGATGGACGTAGCGATACGCAGTATTTT. The V and J genes are TRBV4-3 and TRBJ2-3; no reliable D call. Deletions cut 0 bases from V and 6 bases from J, with 10 bases between. Germline V gene data show CDR1 as LGHNA and CDR2 as YSLEER. The CDR3 extends over 14 amino acids.

This rearrangement joins TRBV10-3 to TRBJ1-4; D unclear. There are 13 residues in the CDR3. Trimming pared 0 bases from V and 5 bases from J, leaving 4 bases between. Looked up from germline, CDR1 is ENHRY and CDR2 is SYGVKD. The CDR3 spells CAISESRNEKLFF. CDR3 DNA: TGTGCCATCAGTGAGTCGCGAAATGAAAAACTGTTTTTT.

This clone has a handful of counts. The chain couples TRBV6-1 to TRBJ2-7; tentatively, D is TRBD1 (5 bases). This CDR3 is 16 amino acids long. V was clipped by 2 bases and J by 2 bases, with 16 bases between them. The germline CDR1 and CDR2 sequences are MNHNS and SASEGT. CDR3 region: CASSEISGQGTYEQYF. The CDR3 DNA sequence: TGTGCCAGCAGTGAAATAAGTGGGCAGGGCACCTACGAGCAGTACTTC.

The chain is built from TRBV21-1 and TRBJ2-1; the table calls TRBD2, which could not be checked here. TRBV21-1 is a documented pseudogene. The CDR3 runs to 15 residues. The CDR3: CASSKSIRDCNEQFF. DNA of the CDR3: TGTGCCAGCAGCAAATCAATCCGGGACTGTAATGAGCAGTTCTTC.

This clone was seen a handful of times. The J gene is TRBJ1-3, the V gene TRBV5-1; no clear D gene. The CDR3 spans 16 residues. V gave up 1 base and J gave up 0 bases, with 11 bases separating them. Germline V gene data show CDR1 as SGHRS and CDR2 as YFSETQ. The CDR3 DNA reads TGCGCCAGCAGCTTGTTTACGAAAAGCTCTGGAAACACCATATATTTT. Translated, it gives CASSLFTKSSGNTIYF.

This chain uses TRBV2 with TRBJ2-7, with 9 positions matching TRBD1. Germline V gives CDR1 SNHLY, CDR2 FYNNEI. The CDR3 runs 14 residues. In nucleotides, the CDR3 is TGTGCAAACCTGGGACAGGGTAACTCCTACGAGCAGTACTTC. Protein: CANLGQGNSYEQYF.

The chain employs TRBV5-4 and TRBJ2-1; 8 nucleotides agree with TRBD1. Germline V CDR1 and CDR2: SGHNT, YYREEE (reference sequence). The CDR3 extends over 15 amino acids. V lost 4 bases, J lost 6 bases, and 9 bases stayed unmatched. The CDR3: CASSHGQGWGNEQFF. The CDR3 DNA reads as TGTGCCAGCAGCCACGGACAGGGATGGGGCAATGAGCAGTTCTTC. The full variable domain, its missing parts supplied by reference TRBV5-4 and TRBJ2-1, is ETGVTQSPTHLIKTRGQQVTLRCSSQSGHNTVSWYQQALGQGPQFIFQYYREEENGRGNFPPRFSGLQFPNYSSELNVNALELDDSALYLCASSHGQGWGNEQFFGPGTRLTVL.

This sequence joins TRBV4-1 and TRBJ2-7; D is perhaps TRBD1 (7 bases). Germline V CDR1 and CDR2: MGHRA, YSYEKL. The CDR3 sequence is 16 residues long. The V and J ends lost 1 base and 6 bases respectively, with 19 bases between them. CDR3 protein: CASSQVLGGQVGEQYF. The CDR3 DNA is TGCGCCAGCAGCCAAGTTTTGGGAGGACAGGTAGGCGAGCAGTACTTC.

The V and J genes are TRBV6-1 and TRBJ1-2; no firm D call. This CDR3 is 12 amino acids long. Germline-derived CDR1 and CDR2 are MNHNS and SASEGT. Deletions cut 1 base from V and 4 bases from J, with 4 bases between. The CDR3 DNA reads TGTGCCAGCAGTGAAGGACCCTATGGCTACACCTTC. Translation gives CASSEGPYGYTF.

This CDR3 is CASSVNSGQSSYNEQFF. The CDR3 nucleotides are TGTGCCAGCAGCGTGAACTCAGGGCAGAGCTCCTACAATGAGCAGTTCTTC. The genes are TRBV9 and TRBJ2-1, with D possibly TRBD1 on 5 matching bases. The CDR3 sequence is 17 residues long. Trimming shortened V by 2 bases and J by 0 bases, and 15 bases separated the two germline ends. Germline loops: CDR1 SGDLS, CDR2 YYNGEE.

This clone was picked up a small number of times. This chain joins TRBV23-1 and TRBJ2-1, with D perhaps matching TRBD2 (6 bases). TRBV23-1 is treated as an ORF (open reading frame) with a function not yet certain. V lost 0 bases to trimming and J lost 4 bases, with 13 bases between them. The CDR3 has 16 amino acids. CDR3 residues: CASSQSGASEYNEQFF. Here the CDR3 DNA reads TGCGCCAGCAGTCAATCTGGGGCTAGCGAGTACAATGAGCAGTTCTTC.

The chain employs TRBV19 and TRBJ1-3, with D unresolved. This CDR3 contains 12 residues. Germline V gives CDR1 LNHDA, CDR2 SQIVND (reference sequence). Trimming pared 8 bases from V and 0 bases from J, leaving 5 bases between. CDR3 coding DNA: TGTGCCAGTCGTCTCTCTGGAAACACCATATATTTT. It yields the protein CASRLSGNTIYF. The full variable domain, with the rest looked up from reference TRBV19 and TRBJ1-3, is DGGITQSPKYLFRKEGQNVTLSCEQNLNHDAMYWYRQDPGQGLRLIYYSQIVNDFQKGDIAEGYSVSREKKESFPLTVTSAQKNPTAFYLCASRLSGNTIYFGEGSWLTVV.

The chain employs TRBV5-5 and TRBJ2-2; no definite D call. The CDR3 loop spans 15 amino acids. Germline CDR1 is SGHKS and CDR2 is YYEKEE (reference sequence). V dropped 2 bases and J dropped 4 bases, with 12 bases sitting between them. In DNA, the CDR3 is TGTGCCAGCAGCTTTTCTGGGGTTGGCACCGGGGAGCTGTTTTTT. This translates into CASSFSGVGTGELFF.

This chain connects TRBV28 to TRBJ2-7; 11 bases map to TRBD1. Germline CDR1 reads MDHEN; CDR2 reads SYDVKM. After removal of 8 bases from V and 3 bases from J, the junction contained 9 bases not matched to a gene. This CDR3 comprises 15 residues. CDR3 in amino acids: CASSFTGTGGYEQYF. DNA of the CDR3: TGTGCCAGCTCGTTCACCGGGACAGGGGGCTACGAGCAGTACTTC. Looking up the rest from reference TRBV28 and TRBJ2-7 gives the full variable domain: DVKVTQSSRYLVKRTGEKVFLECVQDMDHENMFWYRQDPGLGLRLIYFSYDVKMKEKGDIPEGYSVSREKKERFSLILESASTNQTSMYLCASSFTGTGGYEQYFGPGTRLTVT.

The chain couples TRBV10-1 to TRBJ2-5; 8 bases agree with TRBD2. This CDR3 has 16 residues. Germline V gives CDR1 WNHNN, CDR2 SYGVQD (reference sequence). The V and J ends lost 5 bases and 5 bases, in that order; junction bases with no gene match: 13. CDR3 amino acids: CASSSGSGGPWETQYF. The DNA for the CDR3 is TGCGCCAGCAGTTCGGGATCGGGAGGGCCTTGGGAGACCCAGTACTTC.

The rearrangement joins TRBV29-1 to TRBJ1-4; no clear D. Per germline, CDR1 SQVTM and CDR2 ANQGSEA. Trimming removed 7 bases at V and 8 bases at J, with 8 bases between. The CDR3 sequence is 10 residues long. As DNA, the CDR3 is TGCAGCGCCTGGTCCGAAAAACTGTTTTTT. Protein sequence: CSAWSEKLFF.

The chain is built from TRBV4-1 and TRBJ1-1; TRBD1 is a possible D gene (6 bases). The V gene's germline CDR1 is MGHRA and CDR2 YSYEKL. The V end lost 3 bases, the J end lost 1 base, and 9 bases lay between the germline ends. The CDR3 runs 14 residues. DNA for the CDR3: TGCGCCAGCAGCCAGAGCAGGGGGAACACTGAAGCTTTCTTT. Protein product: CASSQSRGNTEAFF.

V and J are TRBV5-6 and TRBJ2-2; TRBD2 matches 14 bases. The V gene end was trimmed by 2 bases and the J gene end by 7 bases; junction bases not matched to a gene: 4. Germline V CDR1 and CDR2: SGHDT, YYEEEE. The CDR3 sequence is 16 residues long. The CDR3: CASSFGLAGGFGELFF. CDR3 DNA: TGTGCCAGCAGCTTTGGACTAGCGGGGGGTTTCGGGGAGCTGTTTTTT.

This sequence joins TRBV3-1 (or the pseudogene TRBV3-2) and TRBJ1-2; D unclear. The germline V gene encodes CDR1 LGHDT and CDR2 YNNKEL (reference sequence). Trimming pared 0 bases from V and 4 bases from J, leaving 9 bases between. The CDR3 contains 14 residues. The CDR3 coding sequence is TGTGCCAGCAGCCAAGATGTTAACCTCTATGGCTACACCTTC. Its protein product is CASSQDVNLYGYTF.

This chain links TRBV10-1 with TRBJ2-7; weak D call: TRBD2 (6 bases). CDR1 and CDR2 (germline): WNHNN, SYGVQD (reference sequence). This CDR3 has 14 residues. V was trimmed by 0 bases and J by 3 bases, leaving 9 bases between them. CDR3 DNA sequence: TGCGCCAGCAGTGAGTCCAGGCGGGGCTACGAGCAGTACTTC. Its translation is CASSESRRGYEQYF.

V and J are TRBV5-5 and TRBJ1-1; TRBD1 is a possible D gene (5 bases). Germline CDR1 SGHKS, CDR2 YYEKEE (reference sequence). With 6 bases removed from V and 7 bases from J, the gap between germline ends came to 13 bases. CDR3 length: 12 residues. The CDR3 here is CASINPTVEAFF. The CDR3 DNA follows: TGTGCCAGCATTAACCCGACAGTTGAAGCTTTCTTT.